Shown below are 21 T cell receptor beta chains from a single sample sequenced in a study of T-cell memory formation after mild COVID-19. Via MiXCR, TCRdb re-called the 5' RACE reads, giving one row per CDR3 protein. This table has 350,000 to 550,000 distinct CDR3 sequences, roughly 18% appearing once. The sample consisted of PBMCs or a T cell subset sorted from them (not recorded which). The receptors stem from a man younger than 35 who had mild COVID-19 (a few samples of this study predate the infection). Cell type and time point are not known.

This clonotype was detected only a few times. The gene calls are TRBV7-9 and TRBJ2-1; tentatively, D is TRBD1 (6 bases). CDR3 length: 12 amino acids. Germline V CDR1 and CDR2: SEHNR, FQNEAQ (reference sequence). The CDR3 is CAGASSYNEQFF. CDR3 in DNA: TGTGCGGGGGCAAGCTCCTACAATGAGCAGTTCTTC.

The CDR3 DNA is TGTGCCACAGGACCTTGGGATGGCTACACCTTC. Translation: CATGPWDGYTF. The J gene is TRBJ1-2, the V gene TRBV3-1; D gene uncertain. V dropped 10 bases and J dropped 6 bases, with 12 bases sitting between them. This CDR3 is 11 amino acids long. From germline, CDR1 is LGHDT and CDR2 YNNKEL (reference sequence).

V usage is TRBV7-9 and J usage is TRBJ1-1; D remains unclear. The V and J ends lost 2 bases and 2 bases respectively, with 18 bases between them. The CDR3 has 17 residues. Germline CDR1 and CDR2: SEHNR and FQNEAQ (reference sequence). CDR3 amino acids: CASSLFLGRVANTEAFF. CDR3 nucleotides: TGTGCCAGCAGCTTATTTCTGGGGAGAGTAGCAAACACTGAAGCTTTCTTT.

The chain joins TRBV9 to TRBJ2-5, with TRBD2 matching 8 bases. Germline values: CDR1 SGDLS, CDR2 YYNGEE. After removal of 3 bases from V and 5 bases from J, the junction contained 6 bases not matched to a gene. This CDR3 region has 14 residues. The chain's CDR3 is CASSGGLVSETQYF. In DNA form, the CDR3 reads TGTGCCAGCAGCGGGGGACTAGTCTCGGAGACCCAGTACTTC.

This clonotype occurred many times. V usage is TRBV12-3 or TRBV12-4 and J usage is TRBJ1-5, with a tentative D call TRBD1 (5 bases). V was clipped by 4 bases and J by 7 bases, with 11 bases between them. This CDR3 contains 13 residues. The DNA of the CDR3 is TGTGCCAGCAGTTATGAGGGGAGGCAGCCCCAGCATTTT. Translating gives CASSYEGRQPQHF.

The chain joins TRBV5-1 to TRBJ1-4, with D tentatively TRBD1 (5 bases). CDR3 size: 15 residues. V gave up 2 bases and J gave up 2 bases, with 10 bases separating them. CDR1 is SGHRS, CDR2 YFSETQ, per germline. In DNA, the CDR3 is TGCGCCAGCAGCTTCATCGGGGGGACTAATGAAAAACTGTTTTTT. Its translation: CASSFIGGTNEKLFF.

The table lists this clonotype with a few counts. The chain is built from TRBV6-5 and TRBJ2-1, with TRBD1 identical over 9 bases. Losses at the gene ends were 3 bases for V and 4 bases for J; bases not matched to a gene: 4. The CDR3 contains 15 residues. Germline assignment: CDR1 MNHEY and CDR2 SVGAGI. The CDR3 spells CASSYIGQGYNEQFF. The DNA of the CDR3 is TGTGCCAGCAGTTATATCGGACAGGGGTACAATGAGCAGTTCTTC.

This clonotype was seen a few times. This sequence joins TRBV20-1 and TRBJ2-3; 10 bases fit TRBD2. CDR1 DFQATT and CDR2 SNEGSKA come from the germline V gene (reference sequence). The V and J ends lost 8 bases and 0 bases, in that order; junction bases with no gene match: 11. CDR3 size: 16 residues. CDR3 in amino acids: CSTRTSGGSSTDTQYF. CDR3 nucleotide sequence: TGCAGTACTCGGACTAGCGGTGGGTCTAGCACAGATACGCAGTATTTT.

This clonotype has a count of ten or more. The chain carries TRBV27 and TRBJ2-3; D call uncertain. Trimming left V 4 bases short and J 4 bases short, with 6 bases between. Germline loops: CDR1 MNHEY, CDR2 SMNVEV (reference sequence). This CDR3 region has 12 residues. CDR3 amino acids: CASSYPPDTQYF. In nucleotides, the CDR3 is TGTGCCAGCAGTTACCCGCCAGATACGCAGTATTTT.

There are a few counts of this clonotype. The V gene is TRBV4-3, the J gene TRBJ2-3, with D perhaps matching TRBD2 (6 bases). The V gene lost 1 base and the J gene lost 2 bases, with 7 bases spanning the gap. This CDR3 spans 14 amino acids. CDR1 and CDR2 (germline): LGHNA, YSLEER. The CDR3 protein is CASSQGLDTDTQYF. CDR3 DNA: TGCGCCAGCAGCCAAGGACTAGACACAGATACGCAGTATTTT.

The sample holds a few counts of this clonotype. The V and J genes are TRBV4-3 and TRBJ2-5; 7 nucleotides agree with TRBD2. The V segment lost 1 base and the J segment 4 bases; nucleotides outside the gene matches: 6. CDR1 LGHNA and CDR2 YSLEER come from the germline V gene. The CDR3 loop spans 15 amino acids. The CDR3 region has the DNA TGCGCCAGCAGCCAAGCAGGGCGCGGGGGAGAGACCCAGTACTTC. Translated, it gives CASSQAGRGGETQYF.

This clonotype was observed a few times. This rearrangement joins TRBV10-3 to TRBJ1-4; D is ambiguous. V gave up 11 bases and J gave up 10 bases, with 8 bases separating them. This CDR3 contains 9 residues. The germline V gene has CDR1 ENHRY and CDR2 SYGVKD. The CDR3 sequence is CAPWGKLFF. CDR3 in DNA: TGTGCCCCCTGGGGAAAACTGTTTTTT.

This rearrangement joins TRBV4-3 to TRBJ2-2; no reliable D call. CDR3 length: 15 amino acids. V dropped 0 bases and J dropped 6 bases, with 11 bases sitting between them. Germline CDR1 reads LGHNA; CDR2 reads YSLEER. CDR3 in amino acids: CASSQDLSFAGELFF. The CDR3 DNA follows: TGCGCCAGCAGCCAAGATCTGAGTTTTGCCGGGGAGCTGTTTTTT.

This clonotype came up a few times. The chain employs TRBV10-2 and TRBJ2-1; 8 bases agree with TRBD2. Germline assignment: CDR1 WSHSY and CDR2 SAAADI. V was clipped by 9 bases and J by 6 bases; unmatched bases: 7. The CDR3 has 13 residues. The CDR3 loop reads CASHIGGGNEQFF. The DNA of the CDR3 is TGCGCCAGTCACATCGGGGGGGGCAATGAGCAGTTCTTC.

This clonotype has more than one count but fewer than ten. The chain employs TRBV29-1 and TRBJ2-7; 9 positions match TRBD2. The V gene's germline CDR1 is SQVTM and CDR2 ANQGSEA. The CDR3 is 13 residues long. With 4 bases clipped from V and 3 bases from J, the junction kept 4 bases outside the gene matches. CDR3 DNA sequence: TGCAGCGTTGGGACTAGCGACGACTACGAGCAGTACTTC. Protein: CSVGTSDDYEQYF.

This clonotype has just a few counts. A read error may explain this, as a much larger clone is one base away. Here the CDR3 reads CASSRDGPSGGYETQYF. CDR3 coding DNA: TGTGCCAGCAGCCGAGACGGTCCTAGCGGGGGTTATGAGACCCAGTACTTC. V usage is TRBV4-2 and J usage is TRBJ2-5, with 10 bases that match TRBD2. The CDR3 extends over 17 amino acids. Germline CDR1 LGHNA, CDR2 YNFKEQ. Trimming cost V 4 bases and J 5 bases; bases outside gene matches: 13.

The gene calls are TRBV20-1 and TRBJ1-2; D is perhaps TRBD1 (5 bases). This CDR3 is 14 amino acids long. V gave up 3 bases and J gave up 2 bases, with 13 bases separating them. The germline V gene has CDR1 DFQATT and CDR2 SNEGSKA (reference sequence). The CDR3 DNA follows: TGCAGTGCTAGCCCCGGGTGGGGGAACTATGGCTACACCTTC. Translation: CSASPGWGNYGYTF.

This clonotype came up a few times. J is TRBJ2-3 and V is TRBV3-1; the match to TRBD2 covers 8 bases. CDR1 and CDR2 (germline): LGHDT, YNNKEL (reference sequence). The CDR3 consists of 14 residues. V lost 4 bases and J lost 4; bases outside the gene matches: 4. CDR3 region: CASSPGTSSDTQYF. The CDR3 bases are TGTGCCAGCAGCCCCGGGACTAGTTCAGATACGCAGTATTTT.

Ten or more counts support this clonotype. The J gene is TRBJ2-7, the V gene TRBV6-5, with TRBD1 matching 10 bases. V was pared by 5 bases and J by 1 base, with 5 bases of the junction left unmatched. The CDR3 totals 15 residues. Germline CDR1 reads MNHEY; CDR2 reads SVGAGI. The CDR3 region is CASSRRGQGSYEQYF. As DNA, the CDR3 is TGTGCCAGCAGTCGGAGGGGACAGGGGTCCTACGAGCAGTACTTC.

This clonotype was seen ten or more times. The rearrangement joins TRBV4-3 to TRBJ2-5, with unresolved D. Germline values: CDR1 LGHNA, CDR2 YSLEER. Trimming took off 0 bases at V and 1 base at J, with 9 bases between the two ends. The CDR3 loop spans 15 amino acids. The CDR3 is CASSQDWQRQETQYF. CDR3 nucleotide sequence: TGCGCCAGCAGCCAAGACTGGCAGCGCCAAGAGACCCAGTACTTC.

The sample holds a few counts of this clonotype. CDR3 nucleotides: TGTGCCAGCAGCCAAGCCACAGGGCTCGGAGGAACCCAGTACTTC. As protein: CASSQATGLGGTQYF. This chain joins TRBV3-1 and TRBJ2-5; possible D gene TRBD1, 6 bases. Trimming removed 1 base from V and 8 bases from J, with 17 bases in between. The germline gives CDR1 LGHDT, CDR2 YNNKEL (reference sequence). The CDR3 consists of 15 residues.